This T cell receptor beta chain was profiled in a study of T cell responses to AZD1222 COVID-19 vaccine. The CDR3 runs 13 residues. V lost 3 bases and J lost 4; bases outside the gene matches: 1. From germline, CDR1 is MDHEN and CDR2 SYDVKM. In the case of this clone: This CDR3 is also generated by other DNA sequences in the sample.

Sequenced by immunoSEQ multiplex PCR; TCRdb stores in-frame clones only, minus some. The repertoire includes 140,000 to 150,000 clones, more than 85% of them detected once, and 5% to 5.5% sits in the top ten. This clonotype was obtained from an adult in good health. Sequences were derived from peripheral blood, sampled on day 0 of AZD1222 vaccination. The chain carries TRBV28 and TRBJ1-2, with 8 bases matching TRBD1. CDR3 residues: CASSFGQGYGYTF. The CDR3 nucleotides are TGTGCCAGCAGTTTTGGACAGGGCTATGGCTACACCTTC.